The 20 T cell receptor beta chains below were found in one sample sequenced in a study of identical twins. TCRdb itself ran the 5' RACE reads through MiXCR, one entry per CDR3 protein. The sample contains 450,000 to 600,000 distinct CDR3 sequences, around 24% of which appear only once. This same sample was also part of a study on yellow fever vaccine responses in identical twins.

The material sequenced was CD4+ T cells sorted from blood. The receptors here all came from a woman in her late teens or twenties in good health.

J is TRBJ2-1 and V is TRBV14; 10 bases map to TRBD1. This CDR3 has 15 amino acids. The germline CDR1 and CDR2 sequences are SGHDN and FVKESK. The J segment lost 2 bases and the V segment lost 5 bases, leaving 3 bases of the junction unmatched. The CDR3 DNA sequence: TGTGCCAGCAGCGGAGGGACAGGGGCCTACAATGAGCAGTTCTTC. It encodes CASSGGTGAYNEQFF.

This clonotype was picked up a small number of times. The J gene is TRBJ2-7, the V gene TRBV24-1; 9 bases are a match to TRBD1. V dropped 3 bases and J dropped 3; count of bases not matched to a gene: 11. The CDR3 extends over 17 amino acids. Germline values: CDR1 KGHDR, CDR2 SFDVKD. The CDR3 nucleotides read TGTGCCACCAGTGATCCAACCACCGGGACAGGGTTCTACGAGCAGTACTTC. Translation: CATSDPTTGTGFYEQYF.

This clonotype showed up just a few times. The chain is built from TRBV19 and TRBJ2-1; D not certain. Germline CDR1 and CDR2: LNHDA and SQIVND (reference sequence). The CDR3 has 13 residues. V lost 2 bases and J lost 5, with 7 bases in between. CDR3 DNA sequence: TGTGCCAGTAGTATAACCCAAAACAATGAGCAGTTCTTC. Its translation: CASSITQNNEQFF. Full variable domain (rest looked up from reference TRBV19 and TRBJ2-1): DGGITQSPKYLFRKEGQNVTLSCEQNLNHDAMYWYRQDPGQGLRLIYYSQIVNDFQKGDIAEGYSVSREKKESFPLTVTSAQKNPTAFYLCASSITQNNEQFFGPGTRLTVL.

The chain employs TRBV29-1 and TRBJ2-7; 7 nucleotides line up with TRBD1. Unmatched junction bases numbered 12, after V lost 7 bases and J lost 6 bases. There are 13 residues in the CDR3. The V gene's germline CDR1 is SQVTM and CDR2 ANQGSEA. The CDR3 protein is CSGRTGASIEQYF. CDR3 coding DNA: TGCAGCGGTCGGACAGGAGCTAGTATCGAGCAGTACTTC.

The chain links TRBV5-1 to TRBJ1-1; D may be TRBD1 (6 bases). Germline V gene sequence: CDR1 SGHRS, CDR2 YFSETQ. Trimming removed 3 bases at V and 9 bases at J, with 15 bases between. CDR3 size: 13 residues. The CDR3 bases are TGCGCCAGCAGCTCCGACGACAGGAGCCAAGCTTTCTTT. Amino acids: CASSSDDRSQAFF. The entire variable domain, with the rest obtained from reference TRBV5-1 and TRBJ1-1, is as follows: KAGVTQTPRYLIKTRGQQVTLSCSPISGHRSVSWYQQTPGQGLQFLFEYFSETQRNKGNFPGRFSGRQFSNSRSEMNVSTLELGDSALYLCASSSDDRSQAFFGQGTRLTVV.

This clonotype turned up a few times. The chain carries TRBV7-2 and TRBJ2-2, with 9 bases identical to TRBD2. With 1 base clipped from V and 6 bases from J, the junction kept 6 bases outside the gene matches. The germline V gene has CDR1 SGHTA and CDR2 FQGNSA. The CDR3 covers 16 residues. CDR3 sequence reads: CASSLVPGLASGELFF. For the CDR3, the DNA is TGTGCCAGCAGCTTAGTCCCGGGACTAGCATCCGGGGAGCTGTTTTTT.

Only a few counts were recorded for this clonotype. The rearrangement joins TRBV2 to TRBJ1-5; D remains unclear. Looked up from germline, CDR1 is SNHLY and CDR2 is FYNNEI. The germline V and J ends were trimmed by 6 bases and 7 bases, with 19 bases remaining between them. The CDR3 totals 15 residues. CDR3 bases: TGTGCCAGCAGGATGGACGAGGCCCCGGGCCAGCCCCAGCATTTT. Its protein is CASRMDEAPGQPQHF.

This clonotype was detected only a few times. The chain has TRBV12-3 or TRBV12-4 and TRBJ2-3; TRBD2 is a possible D gene (6 bases). CDR3 size: 15 residues. The V gene lost 3 bases and the J gene lost 5 bases, with 15 bases spanning the gap. The CDR3 DNA reads TGTGCCAGCAGTTTGAGAGATGGGGGGATAGATACGCAGTATTTT. It is translated as CASSLRDGGIDTQYF.

The chain combines TRBV23-1 with TRBJ2-1; D unresolved. TRBV23-1 is given ORF status, its function remaining uncertain. The CDR3 contains 14 residues. V lost 4 bases and J lost 0, with 7 bases in between. CDR3 protein: CASSPRFSYNEQFF. In DNA form, the CDR3 reads TGCGCCAGCAGTCCACGTTTCTCCTACAATGAGCAGTTCTTC.

This clonotype was seen a few times. The V call is TRBV3-1, the J call TRBJ1-6; the D is unclear. The V gene's germline CDR1 is LGHDT and CDR2 YNNKEL (reference sequence). This CDR3 comprises 16 residues. Trimming pared 1 base from V and 9 bases from J, leaving 16 bases between. In nucleotides, the CDR3 is TGTGCCAGCAGCCAAGCTGAACCCCGAGTGAGTTCACCCCTCCACTTT. Translation gives CASSQAEPRVSSPLHF.

CDR3 region: CASSLLRGRYNSPLHF. In nucleotides, the CDR3 is TGTGCCAGCAGTCTACTCAGGGGTCGTTATAATTCACCCCTCCACTTT. V and J are TRBV7-2 and TRBJ1-6; D perhaps matches TRBD1 (6 bases). The CDR3 sequence is 16 residues long. V shed 6 bases and J shed 4 bases, with 16 bases lying between them. The germline CDR1 and CDR2 sequences are SGHTA and FQGNSA.

This clonotype was counted a few times. The CDR3 sequence: CASSPRGEERRETQYF. For the CDR3, the DNA is TGTGCCAGCAGTCCCCGTGGGGAAGAGCGTCGCGAGACCCAGTACTTC. V gene TRBV2 combines with J gene TRBJ2-5; D remains ambiguous. Germline assignment: CDR1 SNHLY and CDR2 FYNNEI. This CDR3 has 16 amino acids. V was pared by 5 bases and J by 5 bases, with 21 bases between.

This clonotype has more than one count but fewer than ten. The chain links TRBV10-3 to TRBJ2-3; D possibly corresponds to TRBD2 (5 bases). The CDR3 is 14 residues long. The V end was cut by 6 bases, the J end by 3 bases, with 13 bases between. The germline CDR1 and CDR2 sequences are ENHRY and SYGVKD. In DNA, the CDR3 is TGTGCCATCAGCCAACTAGTGACTACAGATACGCAGTATTTT. Protein: CAISQLVTTDTQYF.

The genes are TRBV20-1 and TRBJ2-7; TRBD2 agrees at 7 bases. The germline V gene encodes CDR1 DFQATT and CDR2 SNEGSKA (reference sequence). The CDR3 loop spans 13 amino acids. The ends lost 1 base at V and 3 bases at J; junction bases unmatched: 3. CDR3: CSARGEGFYEQYF. CDR3 coding DNA: TGCAGTGCTAGAGGGGAGGGGTTCTACGAGCAGTACTTC.

This clonotype was seen a handful of times. V gene TRBV27 combines with J gene TRBJ1-4; D might be TRBD1 (6 bases). The CDR3 has 16 amino acids. Germline assignment: CDR1 MNHEY and CDR2 SMNVEV (reference sequence). Trimming took 4 bases from V and 2 from J, leaving 14 bases between them. CDR3 coding DNA: TGTGCCAGCAGTTCCCTCCAGGGGACCACTAATGAAAAACTGTTTTTT. Translating gives CASSSLQGTTNEKLFF. Combining the CDR3 with reference TRBV27 and TRBJ1-4 gives the whole variable domain EAQVTQNPRYLITVTGKKLTVTCSQNMNHEYMSWYRQDPGLGLRQIYYSMNVEVTDKGDVPEGYKVSRKEKRNFPLILESPSPNQTSLYFCASSSLQGTTNEKLFFGSGTQLSVL.

This clonotype was recorded a few times. The V and J genes are TRBV2 and TRBJ1-5; D remains ambiguous. Germline V gene sequence: CDR1 SNHLY, CDR2 FYNNEI. The CDR3 has 14 residues. V was cut by 7 bases and J by 1 base, with 11 bases left in between. CDR3 protein: CASKGSPSNQPQHF. CDR3 nucleotide sequence: TGTGCCAGCAAAGGCAGTCCAAGCAATCAGCCCCAGCATTTT. The full variable domain, rest sourced from reference TRBV2 and TRBJ1-5, is EPEVTQTPSHQVTQMGQEVILRCVPISNHLYFYWYRQILGQKVEFLVSFYNNEISEKSEIFDDQFSVERPDGSNFTLKIRSTKLEDSAMYFCASKGSPSNQPQHFGDGTRLSIL.

This clonotype came up a few times. V gene TRBV3-1 combines with J gene TRBJ2-2; D tentatively fits TRBD1 or TRBD2 (6 bases each). V was clipped by 1 base and J by 7 bases, with 16 bases between them. Germline CDR1 is LGHDT and CDR2 is YNNKEL (reference sequence). This CDR3 is 16 amino acids long. CDR3 nucleotides: TGTGCCAGCAGCCAAGTGACAGGAGGGGTTGGCGGGGAGCTGTTTTTT. Amino acids: CASSQVTGGVGGELFF.

This chain uses TRBV6-6 with TRBJ2-5; D possibly uses TRBD1 or TRBD2 (5 bases each). Germline V gene data show CDR1 as MNHNY and CDR2 as SVGAGI (reference sequence). Trimming stripped 6 bases from V and 2 bases from J, with 10 bases between. The CDR3 contains 13 residues. Written as DNA, the CDR3 is TGTGCCAGCAGGAGGGACGCACAAGAGACCCAGTACTTC. Translation: CASRRDAQETQYF.

This clonotype has more than one count but fewer than ten. The chain couples TRBV6-2 or TRBV6-3 to TRBJ2-7; D may be TRBD1 or TRBD2 (7 bases each). Trimming stripped 6 bases from V and 0 bases from J, with 12 bases between. The V gene's germline CDR1 is MNHEY and CDR2 SVGEGT. This CDR3 region has 14 residues. For the CDR3, the DNA is TGTGCCAGCAGGGGGGGGACAGCCTCCTACGAGCAGTACTTC. Protein sequence: CASRGGTASYEQYF.

V gene TRBV5-1 combines with J gene TRBJ2-1; possible D gene TRBD1, 6 bases. The CDR3 has 18 amino acids. Germline CDR1 SGHRS, CDR2 YFSETQ. V lost 0 bases and J 7 bases, leaving 23 bases between the germline ends. CDR3 sequence: CASSLGGHRVGAENEQFF. The CDR3 nucleotides are TGCGCCAGCAGCTTGGGGGGACACAGGGTCGGGGCTGAAAATGAGCAGTTCTTC.